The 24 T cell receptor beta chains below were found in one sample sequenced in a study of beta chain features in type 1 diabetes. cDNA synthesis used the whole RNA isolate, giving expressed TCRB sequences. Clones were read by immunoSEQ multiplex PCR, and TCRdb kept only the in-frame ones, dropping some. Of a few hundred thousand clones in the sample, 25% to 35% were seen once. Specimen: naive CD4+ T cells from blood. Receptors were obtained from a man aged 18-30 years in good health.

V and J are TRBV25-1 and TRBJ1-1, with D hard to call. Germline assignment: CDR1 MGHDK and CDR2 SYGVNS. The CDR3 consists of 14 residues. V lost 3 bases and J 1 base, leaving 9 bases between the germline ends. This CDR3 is CASSEIGANTEAFF. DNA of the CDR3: TGTGCCAGCAGTGAGATAGGAGCGAACACTGAAGCTTTCTTT.

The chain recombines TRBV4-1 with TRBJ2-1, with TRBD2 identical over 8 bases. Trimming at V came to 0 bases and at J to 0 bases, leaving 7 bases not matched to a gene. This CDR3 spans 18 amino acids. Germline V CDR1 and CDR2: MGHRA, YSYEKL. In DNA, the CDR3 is TGCGCCAGCAGCCAAGATCGGTTTAGCGGGAACTCCTACAATGAGCAGTTCTTC. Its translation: CASSQDRFSGNSYNEQFF.

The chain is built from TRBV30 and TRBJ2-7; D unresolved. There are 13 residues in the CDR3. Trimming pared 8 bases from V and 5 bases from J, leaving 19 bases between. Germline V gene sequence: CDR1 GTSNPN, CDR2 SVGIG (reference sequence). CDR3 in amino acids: CARRSRTAHEQYF. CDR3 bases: TGTGCCCGTCGGAGTCGGACGGCCCACGAGCAGTACTTC.

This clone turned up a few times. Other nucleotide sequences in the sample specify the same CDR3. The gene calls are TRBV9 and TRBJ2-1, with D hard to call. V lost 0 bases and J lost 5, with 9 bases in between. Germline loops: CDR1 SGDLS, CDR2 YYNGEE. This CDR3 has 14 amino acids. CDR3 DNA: TGTGCCAGCAGCGTAGCTAGTGGCCACAATGAGCAGTTCTTC. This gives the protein CASSVASGHNEQFF.

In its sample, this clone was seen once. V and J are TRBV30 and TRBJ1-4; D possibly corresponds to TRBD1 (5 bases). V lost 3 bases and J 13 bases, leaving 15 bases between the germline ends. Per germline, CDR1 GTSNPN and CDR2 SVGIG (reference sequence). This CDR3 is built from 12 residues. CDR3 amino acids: CAWRGTSGGLFF. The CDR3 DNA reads TGTGCCTGGAGGGGGACTTCCGGCGGACTGTTTTTT.

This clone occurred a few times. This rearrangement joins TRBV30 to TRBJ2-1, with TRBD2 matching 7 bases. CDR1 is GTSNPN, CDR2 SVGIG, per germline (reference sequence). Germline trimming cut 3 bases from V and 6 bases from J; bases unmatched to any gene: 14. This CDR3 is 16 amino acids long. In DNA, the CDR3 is TGTGCCTGGAGCCAAAGGACTAGAGGATTAGGCAATGAGCAGTTCTTC. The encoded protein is CAWSQRTRGLGNEQFF.

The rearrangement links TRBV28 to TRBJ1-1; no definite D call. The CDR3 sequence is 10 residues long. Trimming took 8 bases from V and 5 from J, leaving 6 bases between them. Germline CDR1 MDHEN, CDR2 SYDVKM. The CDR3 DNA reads TGTGCCAGCGGTGGGACTGAAGCTTTCTTT. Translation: CASGGTEAFF.

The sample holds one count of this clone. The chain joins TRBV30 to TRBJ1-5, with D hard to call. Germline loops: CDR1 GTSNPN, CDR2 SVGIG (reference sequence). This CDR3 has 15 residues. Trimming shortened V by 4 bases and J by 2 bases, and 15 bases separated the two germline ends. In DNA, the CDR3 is TGTGCCTGGACCCTCCTGTGGGGATGCAATCAGCCCCAGCATTTT. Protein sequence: CAWTLLWGCNQPQHF. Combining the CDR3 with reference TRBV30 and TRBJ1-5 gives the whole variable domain SQTIHQWPATLVQPVGSPLSLECTVEGTSNPNLYWYRQAAGRGLQLLFYSVGIGQISSEVPQNLSASRPQDRQFILSSKKLLLSDSGFYLCAWTLLWGCNQPQHFGDGTRLSIL.

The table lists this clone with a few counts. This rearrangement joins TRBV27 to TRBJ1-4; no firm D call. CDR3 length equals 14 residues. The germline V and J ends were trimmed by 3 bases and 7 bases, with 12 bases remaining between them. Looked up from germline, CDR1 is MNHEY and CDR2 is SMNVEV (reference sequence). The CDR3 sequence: CASSFGKTAEKLFF. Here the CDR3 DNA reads TGTGCCAGCAGTTTTGGGAAGACGGCTGAAAAACTGTTTTTT.

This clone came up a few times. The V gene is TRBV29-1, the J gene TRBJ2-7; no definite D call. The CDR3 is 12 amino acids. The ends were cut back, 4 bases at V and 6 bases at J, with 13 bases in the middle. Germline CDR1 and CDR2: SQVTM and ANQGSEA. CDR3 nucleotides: TGCAGCGTTGCGAGCTCTTCAGCCGAGCAGTACTTC. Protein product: CSVASSSAEQYF.

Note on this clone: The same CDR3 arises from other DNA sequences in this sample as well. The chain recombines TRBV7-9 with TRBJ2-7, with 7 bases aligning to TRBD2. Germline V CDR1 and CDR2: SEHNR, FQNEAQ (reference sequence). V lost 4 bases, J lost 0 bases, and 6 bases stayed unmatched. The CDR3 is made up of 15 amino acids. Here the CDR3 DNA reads TGTGCCAGCAGCTCCTCGGGCGGGAGCTCCTACGAGCAGTACTTC. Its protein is CASSSSGGSSYEQYF.

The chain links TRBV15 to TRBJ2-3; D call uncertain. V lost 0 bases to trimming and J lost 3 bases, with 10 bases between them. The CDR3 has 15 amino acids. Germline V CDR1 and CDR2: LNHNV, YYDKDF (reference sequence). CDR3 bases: TGTGCCACCAGCAGAGATCTAGGGTTTACAGATACGCAGTATTTT. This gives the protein CATSRDLGFTDTQYF.

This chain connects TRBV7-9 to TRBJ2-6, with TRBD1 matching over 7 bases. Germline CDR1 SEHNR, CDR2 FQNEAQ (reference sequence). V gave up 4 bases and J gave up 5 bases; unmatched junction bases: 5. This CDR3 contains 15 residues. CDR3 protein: CASSSDRDRANVLTF. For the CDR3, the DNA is TGTGCCAGCAGCTCCGACAGGGACCGGGCCAACGTCCTGACTTTC. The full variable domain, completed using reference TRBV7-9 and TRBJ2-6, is DTGVSQNPRHKITKRGQNVTFRCDPISEHNRLYWYRQTLGQGPEFLTYFQNEAQLEKSRLLSDRFSAERPKGSFSTLEIQRTEQGDSAMYLCASSSDRDRANVLTFGAGSRLTVL.

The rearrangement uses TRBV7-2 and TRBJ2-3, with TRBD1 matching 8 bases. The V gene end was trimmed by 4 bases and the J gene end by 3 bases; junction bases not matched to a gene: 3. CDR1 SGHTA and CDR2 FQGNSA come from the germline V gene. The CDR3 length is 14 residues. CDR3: CASSSQGATDTQYF. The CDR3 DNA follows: TGTGCCAGCAGCTCTCAGGGGGCGACAGATACGCAGTATTTT.

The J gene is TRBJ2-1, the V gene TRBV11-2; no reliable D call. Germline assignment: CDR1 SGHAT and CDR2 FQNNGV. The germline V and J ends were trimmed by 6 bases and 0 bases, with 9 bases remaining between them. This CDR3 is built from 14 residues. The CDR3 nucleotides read TGTGCCAGCAGGCAGGATCCCTCCTACAATGAGCAGTTCTTC. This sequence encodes CASRQDPSYNEQFF.

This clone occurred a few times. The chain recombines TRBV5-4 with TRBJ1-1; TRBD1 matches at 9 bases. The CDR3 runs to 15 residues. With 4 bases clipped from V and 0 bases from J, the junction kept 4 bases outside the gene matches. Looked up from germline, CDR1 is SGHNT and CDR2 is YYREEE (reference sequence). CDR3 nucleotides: TGTGCCAGCAGCGGCGACAGGGGGATGAACACTGAAGCTTTCTTT. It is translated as CASSGDRGMNTEAFF.

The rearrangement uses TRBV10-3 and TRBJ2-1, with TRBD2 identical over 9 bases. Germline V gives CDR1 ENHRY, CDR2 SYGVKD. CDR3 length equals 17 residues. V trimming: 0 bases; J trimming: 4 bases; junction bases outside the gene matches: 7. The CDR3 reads CAISESATSGQYNEQFF. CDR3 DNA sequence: TGTGCCATCAGTGAGTCCGCGACTAGCGGACAGTACAATGAGCAGTTCTTC.

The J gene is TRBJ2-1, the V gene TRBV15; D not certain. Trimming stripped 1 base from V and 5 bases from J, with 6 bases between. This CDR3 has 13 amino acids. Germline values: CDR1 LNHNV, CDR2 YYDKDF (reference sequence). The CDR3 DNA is TGTGCCACCAGCAGAGCGGAGAACAATGAGCAGTTCTTC. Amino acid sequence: CATSRAENNEQFF.

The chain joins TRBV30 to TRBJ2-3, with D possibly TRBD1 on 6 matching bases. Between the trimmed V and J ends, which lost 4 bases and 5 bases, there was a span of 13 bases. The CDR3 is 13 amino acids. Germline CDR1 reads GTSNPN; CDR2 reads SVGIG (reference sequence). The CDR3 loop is CAWTVAGVDTQYF. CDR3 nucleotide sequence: TGTGCCTGGACAGTAGCAGGGGTAGATACGCAGTATTTT.

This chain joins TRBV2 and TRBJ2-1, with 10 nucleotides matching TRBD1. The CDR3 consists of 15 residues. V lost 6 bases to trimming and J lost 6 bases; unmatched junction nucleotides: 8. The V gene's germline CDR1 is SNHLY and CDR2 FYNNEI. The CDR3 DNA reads TGTGCCAGCAGGGCCCCGGGACAGGGGTTCAATGAGCAGTTCTTC. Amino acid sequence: CASRAPGQGFNEQFF. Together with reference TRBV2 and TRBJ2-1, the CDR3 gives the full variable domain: EPEVTQTPSHQVTQMGQEVILRCVPISNHLYFYWYRQILGQKVEFLVSFYNNEISEKSEIFDDQFSVERPDGSNFTLKIRSTKLEDSAMYFCASRAPGQGFNEQFFGPGTRLTVL.

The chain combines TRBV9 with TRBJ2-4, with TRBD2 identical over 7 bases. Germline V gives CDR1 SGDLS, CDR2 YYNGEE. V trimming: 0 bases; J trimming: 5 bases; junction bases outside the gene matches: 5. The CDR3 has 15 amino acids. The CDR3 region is CASSVDPGRENIQYF. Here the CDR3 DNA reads TGTGCCAGCAGCGTAGATCCGGGGAGGGAAAACATTCAGTACTTC.

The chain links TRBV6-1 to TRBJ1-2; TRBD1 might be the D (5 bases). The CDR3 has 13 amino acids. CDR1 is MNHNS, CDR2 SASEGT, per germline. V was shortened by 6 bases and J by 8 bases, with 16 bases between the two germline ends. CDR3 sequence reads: CASSRDRWQGYTF. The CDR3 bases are TGTGCCAGCAGCCGGGACCGGTGGCAGGGCTACACCTTC.

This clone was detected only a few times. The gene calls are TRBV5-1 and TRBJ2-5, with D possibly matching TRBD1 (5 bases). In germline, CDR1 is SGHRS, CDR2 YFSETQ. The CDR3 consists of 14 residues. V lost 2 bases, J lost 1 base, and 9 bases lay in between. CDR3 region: CASSLPTVQETQYF. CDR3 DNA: TGCGCCAGCAGCTTACCGACAGTCCAAGAGACCCAGTACTTC.

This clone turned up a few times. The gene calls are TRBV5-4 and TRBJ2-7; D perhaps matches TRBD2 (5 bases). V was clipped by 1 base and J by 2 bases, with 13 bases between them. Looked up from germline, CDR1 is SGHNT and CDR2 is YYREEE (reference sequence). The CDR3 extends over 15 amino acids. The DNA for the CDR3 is TGTGCCAGCAGCTTGCGCGGAGGCGGGCCCTACGAGCAGTACTTC. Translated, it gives CASSLRGGGPYEQYF. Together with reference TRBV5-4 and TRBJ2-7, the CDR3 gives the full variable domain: ETGVTQSPTHLIKTRGQQVTLRCSSQSGHNTVSWYQQALGQGPQFIFQYYREEENGRGNFPPRFSGLQFPNYSSELNVNALELDDSALYLCASSLRGGGPYEQYFGPGTRLTVT.